Reported below is one TCR beta chain. V was pared by 3 bases and J by 3 bases, with 16 bases between. This CDR3 is 15 amino acids long. CDR1 and CDR2 from the germline V gene are SQVTM and ANQGSEA. These data belong to a study of control samples from healthy donors and cancer patients. Some clones are missing from TCRdb's copy, which holds only in-frame ones; the method was immunoSEQ multiplex PCR. The table has about 140,000 clones, about nine tenths seen once. Sequences were obtained from blood. The TCR comes from a man aged 25-40 years in good health. This chain joins TRBV29-1 and TRBJ2-3; D may match TRBD1 or TRBD2 (6 bases each). The CDR3 sequence: CSVDRQGTSTDTQYF. CDR3 coding DNA: TGCAGCGTTGACCGGCAGGGGACTTCAACAGATACGCAGTATTTT.